One and the same sample provided the 17 T cell receptor beta chains below, sequenced in a study of blood T cell repertoires in COVID-19. Sequencing used immunoSEQ multiplex PCR; TCRdb keeps in-frame clones, though not all of them. In the table there are tens of thousands of clones, 75% to 90% of which are singletons. Source material: peripheral blood. Receptor source: a human donor with active COVID-19. The donor label of this sample is uncertain.

The rearrangement joins TRBV10-1 to TRBJ2-3; a weak D match, TRBD2 (5 bases). Trimming cost V 6 bases and J 0 bases, with 16 bases left between them. This CDR3 is 16 amino acids long. Germline V gene data show CDR1 as WNHNN and CDR2 as SYGVQD (reference sequence). In DNA, the CDR3 is TGCGCCAGCAGCGAAGGGATAGGACTGAGCACAGATACGCAGTATTTT. Protein product: CASSEGIGLSTDTQYF.

The chain uses TRBV10-3 and TRBJ2-3, with a tentative D call TRBD2 (6 bases). V lost 6 bases to trimming and J lost 2 bases, with 15 bases between them. This CDR3 contains 15 residues. Germline CDR1 and CDR2: ENHRY and SYGVKD. The CDR3 loop reads CAIRILGLYTDTQYF. CDR3 nucleotide sequence: TGTGCCATCAGGATCCTGGGACTTTACACAGATACGCAGTATTTT.

The chain is built from TRBV2 and TRBJ2-3; 13 bases map to TRBD2. In germline, CDR1 is SNHLY, CDR2 FYNNEI. The V gene end was trimmed by 0 bases and the J gene end by 1 base; junction bases not matched to a gene: 7. This CDR3 is built from 19 residues. The CDR3 bases are TGTGCCAGCAGTGAAGCTCGGGGGACTAGCGGGGTAGGCACAGATACGCAGTATTTT. It translates to CASSEARGTSGVGTDTQYF. Combining the CDR3 with reference TRBV2 and TRBJ2-3 gives the whole variable domain EPEVTQTPSHQVTQMGQEVILRCVPISNHLYFYWYRQILGQKVEFLVSFYNNEISEKSEIFDDQFSVERPDGSNFTLKIRSTKLEDSAMYFCASSEARGTSGVGTDTQYFGPGTRLTVL.

The chain carries TRBV9 and TRBJ1-4; D is unresolved. This CDR3 contains 13 residues. Germline V CDR1 and CDR2: SGDLS, YYNGEE. Trimming cost V 4 bases and J 3 bases, with 7 bases left between them. The CDR3 DNA follows: TGTGCCAGCAGCCCGCGTCCTAATGAAAAACTGTTTTTT. Its protein product is CASSPRPNEKLFF.

V is TRBV15 and J is TRBJ1-3, with TRBD1 matching 9 bases. Germline CDR1 is LNHNV and CDR2 is YYDKDF (reference sequence). J gave up 2 bases and V 5 bases, and 7 bases lay outside the gene matches. The CDR3 contains 16 residues. CDR3: CATSLWDRVPGNTIYF. The CDR3 DNA sequence: TGTGCCACCAGCCTATGGGACAGGGTACCTGGAAACACCATATATTTT.

The V gene is TRBV9, the J gene TRBJ1-3, with D possibly TRBD1 on 5 matching bases. CDR3 length: 17 amino acids. The germline V gene has CDR1 SGDLS and CDR2 YYNGEE. The V and J ends lost 3 bases and 2 bases respectively, with 18 bases between them. DNA of the CDR3: TGTGCCAGCAGCGGCTCCCAGAGGACACCGACTGGAAACACCATATATTTT. It codes for CASSGSQRTPTGNTIYF.

The gene calls are TRBV3-1 (or the pseudogene TRBV3-2) and TRBJ2-7, with 7 bases matching TRBD2. Looked up from germline, CDR1 is LGHDT and CDR2 is YNNKEL (reference sequence). This CDR3 comprises 13 residues. Trimming at V came to 4 bases and at J to 3 bases, leaving 3 bases not matched to a gene. CDR3 DNA: TGTGCCAGCAGCCTTACTAGCGACTACGAGCAGTACTTC. Translated: CASSLTSDYEQYF.

The chain links TRBV12-3 or TRBV12-4 to TRBJ2-1; D gene uncertain. V lost 3 bases, J lost 9 bases, and 6 bases lay in between. The CDR3 has 11 amino acids. CDR3 sequence (DNA): TGTGCCAGCAGTTTTGCGAGTGAGCAGTTCTTC. Amino acids: CASSFASEQFF.

V usage is TRBV5-6 and J usage is TRBJ2-3; the match to TRBD2 covers 7 bases. J lost 6 bases, V lost 1 base, and 8 bases had no gene match. Germline V gene lookup returns CDR1 SGHDT and CDR2 YYEEEE. The CDR3 is made up of 15 amino acids. The DNA of the CDR3 is TGTGCCAGCAGCTTGCCTAGCGGTGTCTGGGATACGCAGTATTTT. Its protein is CASSLPSGVWDTQYF.

J is TRBJ2-1 and V is TRBV6-1; D is unclear. CDR3 length equals 15 residues. Germline V lookup: CDR1 MNHNS, CDR2 SASEGT. V was clipped by 3 bases and J by 2 bases, with 11 bases between them. CDR3 sequence reads: CASSDGISPYNEQFF. For the CDR3, the DNA is TGTGCCAGCAGTGATGGCATTTCCCCCTACAATGAGCAGTTCTTC.

This clone was counted once. The rearrangement joins TRBV21-1 to TRBJ2-7; the listed D gene, TRBD1, was not tested against the DNA. TRBV21-1 is described as a pseudogene. The CDR3 contains 17 residues. CDR3: CASARAGGAPPGREQYF. As DNA, the CDR3 is TGTGCCAGCGCCCGGGCAGGGGGCGCCCCCCCCGGGAGGGAGCAGTACTTC.

This chain connects TRBV10-2 to TRBJ2-7; D remains ambiguous. Germline V lookup: CDR1 WSHSY, CDR2 SAAADI. This CDR3 is built from 14 residues. With 3 bases removed from V and 0 bases from J, the gap between germline ends came to 9 bases. This CDR3 reads CASSERVTSYEQYF. The CDR3 DNA reads as TGCGCCAGCAGTGAACGAGTAACCTCCTACGAGCAGTACTTC.

The chain combines TRBV11-2 with TRBJ1-6; TRBD1 might be the D (6 bases). V dropped 5 bases and J dropped 7 bases, with 15 bases sitting between them. The V gene's germline CDR1 is SGHAT and CDR2 FQNNGV. The CDR3 covers 15 residues. CDR3 amino acids: CASSGGEGWNSPLHF. CDR3 sequence (DNA): TGTGCCAGCAGCGGGGGCGAGGGTTGGAATTCACCCCTCCACTTT.

This sequence joins TRBV21-1 and TRBJ2-7; the table calls TRBD2, which could not be checked here. TRBV21-1 is a pseudogene segment. The CDR3 sequence is 12 residues long. This chain's CDR3 is CAAPSSGYEQYF. The CDR3, as DNA: TGTGCCGCGCCTAGTAGCGGCTACGAGCAGTACTTC.

V usage is TRBV6-5 and J usage is TRBJ1-5; maybe TRBD1 (5 bases). Per the germline V gene, CDR1 is MNHEY and CDR2 is SVGAGI. This CDR3 has 15 residues. The V gene lost 6 bases and the J gene lost 2 bases, with 14 bases spanning the gap. CDR3 sequence: CASRGDFLGNQPQHF. The CDR3 DNA reads TGTGCCAGCAGGGGGGACTTTTTAGGCAATCAGCCCCAGCATTTT.

In its sample, this clone was seen once. The gene calls are TRBV7-9 and TRBJ1-1; D not resolved. Trimming took 3 bases from V and 1 from J, leaving 6 bases between them. CDR3 length equals 13 residues. CDR1 and CDR2 from the germline V gene are SEHNR and FQNEAQ (reference sequence). As DNA, the CDR3 is TGTGCCAGCAGCTTGCCAGGGAACACTGAAGCTTTCTTT. Translation gives CASSLPGNTEAFF.

V usage is TRBV29-1 and J usage is TRBJ2-1; 9 nucleotides line up with TRBD2. V trimming: 7 bases; J trimming: 9 bases; junction bases outside the gene matches: 13. The CDR3 loop spans 14 amino acids. The germline CDR1 and CDR2 sequences are SQVTM and ANQGSEA. Here the CDR3 reads CSGFAGGDWGEQFF. CDR3 coding DNA: TGCAGCGGGTTCGCGGGGGGGGACTGGGGTGAGCAGTTCTTC.